The 7 T cell receptor beta chains in this list originate from one sample, sequenced in a study of T cells in Graves' hyperthyroidism and ophthalmopathy. Amplification yielded TCR beta CDR3 regions, with RNA transcripts as the source. First-round RT-PCR with HTBI primers amplified the TCR CDR3 region. TCRdb redid the calling of the multiplex PCR reads with MiXCR, one entry per CDR3 protein. The sample yields 530,000 or so distinct CDR3 sequences, around 45% seen once. Sequenced: peripheral blood or thyroid tissue (not recorded which). The origin of the receptors is a woman aged 18 to 35 with Graves' hyperthyroidism.

In this sample, this clonotype turned up many times. The J gene is TRBJ2-7, the V gene TRBV14, with D unclear. This CDR3 contains 14 residues. Germline V gene lookup returns CDR1 SGHDN and CDR2 FVKESK. The V and J ends lost 0 bases and 3 bases respectively, with 9 bases between them. This CDR3 reads CASSQDLLVYEQYF. In DNA form, the CDR3 reads TGTGCCAGCAGCCAAGATCTTCTCGTCTACGAGCAGTACTTC.

The chain links TRBV10-2 to TRBJ2-2; 10 bases align to TRBD2. Germline V gene sequence: CDR1 WSHSY, CDR2 SAAADI. The CDR3 runs to 15 residues. The V segment lost 6 bases and the J segment 5 bases; nucleotides outside the gene matches: 6. In DNA, the CDR3 is TGCGCCAGCAGAGTAGCGGGAGGAGGGACCGGGGAGCTGTTTTTT. It encodes CASRVAGGGTGELFF.

For this clonotype: Its ends do not fully match the called genes, so a read error is possible. V gene TRBV5-1 combines with J gene TRBJ2-3, with TRBD2 matching 10 bases. The CDR3 extends over 16 amino acids. Germline V gives CDR1 SGHRS, CDR2 YFSETQ. Here the CDR3 reads CASSLTRLAGTDAQYF. Written as DNA, the CDR3 is TGCGCCAGCAGCTTAACTCGACTAGCGGGCACAGATGCGCAGTATTTT. The whole variable domain, remainder taken from reference TRBV5-1 and TRBJ2-3, is KAGVTQTPRYLIKTRGQQVTLSCSPISGHRSVSWYQQTPGQGLQFLFEYFSETQRNKGNFPGRFSGRQFSNSRSEMNVSTLELGDSALYLCASSLTRLAGTDAQYFGPGTRLTVL.

V and J are TRBV12-3 or TRBV12-4 and TRBJ2-5, with D perhaps assigned TRBD1 or TRBD2 (5 bases each). The V gene lost 4 bases and the J gene lost 11 bases, with 11 bases spanning the gap. The CDR3 covers 11 residues. The CDR3 loop is CASSSTGPQYF. In nucleotides, the CDR3 is TGTGCCAGCAGTTCAACGGGACCTCAGTACTTC.

There are many counts of this clonotype. The chain combines TRBV6-5 with TRBJ1-1, with D maybe TRBD1 (6 bases). The germline V and J ends were trimmed by 2 bases and 0 bases, with 16 bases remaining between them. Germline loops: CDR1 MNHEY, CDR2 SVGAGI. There are 17 residues in the CDR3. CDR3 region: CASSYGMPGHVNTEAFF. CDR3 sequence (DNA): TGTGCCAGCAGTTACGGGATGCCGGGACATGTGAACACTGAAGCTTTCTTT.

This clonotype showed up many times. The chain is built from TRBV2 and TRBJ2-1, with TRBD2 matching over 7 bases. Germline V gives CDR1 SNHLY, CDR2 FYNNEI. This CDR3 region has 16 residues. The V gene end was trimmed by 3 bases and the J gene end by 2 bases; junction bases not matched to a gene: 7. CDR3 nucleotides: TGTGCCAGCAGTGACCTGGGAGGGGTGACCTACAATGAGCAGTTCTTC. The encoded protein is CASSDLGGVTYNEQFF. Together with reference TRBV2 and TRBJ2-1, the CDR3 gives the full variable domain: EPEVTQTPSHQVTQMGQEVILRCVPISNHLYFYWYRQILGQKVEFLVSFYNNEISEKSEIFDDQFSVERPDGSNFTLKIRSTKLEDSAMYFCASSDLGGVTYNEQFFGPGTRLTVL.

Notes on this clonotype: A much larger clone lies one base from this, so it may be a read error. The V call is TRBV19, the J call TRBJ2-2; 7 nucleotides align to TRBD1. The V gene's germline CDR1 is LNHDA and CDR2 SQIVND (reference sequence). V trimming: 9 bases; J trimming: 4 bases; junction bases outside the gene matches: 17. This CDR3 has 17 amino acids. The CDR3 region is CASSPRRQGRFTGELFF. The CDR3 DNA reads TGTGCCAGCAGCCCCCGCCGACAGGGAAGATTCACCGGGGAGCTGTTTTTT.